The entry below describes one TCR beta chain. Its cognate antigen is unknown. At one of its ends the junction is not consistent with the germline gene, which may arise from a read error. Scientists made TCR beta libraries using quantitative 5'-RACE with molecular barcodes. TCRdb fed the 5' RACE reads into MiXCR, producing one record per CDR3 protein. Among around 99,000 distinct CDR3 sequences, roughly 8.8% were seen once, and the ten largest hold roughly 4.6%. The germline V gene has CDR1 LNHDA and CDR2 SQIVND (reference sequence). The CDR3 spans 14 residues. The data were taken from a study of CD8 T cells in ankylosing spondylitis. Findings and caveats of the study: Ankylosing spondylitis blood appeared to carry a characteristic TCR beta motif of roughly 8 highly homologous variants. The study looked at matched synovial fluid samples from ankylosing spondylitis patients. Disease-linked clones were reported to be significantly enriched there. Prior literature has documented some motif variants in synovial fluid and blood from reactive arthritis.

The sample consisted of blood, either unsorted or a sorted T cell fraction (not recorded which). The chain employs TRBV19 and TRBJ1-5, with 7 bases fitting TRBD1. This sequence originates from a male donor with ankylosing spondylitis or in good health (not recorded which). CDR3 nucleotides: TGTGCCAGTAGTATAGATACGGGGGGACAGCGCCAGCATTTT. It translates to CASSIDTGGQRQHF.